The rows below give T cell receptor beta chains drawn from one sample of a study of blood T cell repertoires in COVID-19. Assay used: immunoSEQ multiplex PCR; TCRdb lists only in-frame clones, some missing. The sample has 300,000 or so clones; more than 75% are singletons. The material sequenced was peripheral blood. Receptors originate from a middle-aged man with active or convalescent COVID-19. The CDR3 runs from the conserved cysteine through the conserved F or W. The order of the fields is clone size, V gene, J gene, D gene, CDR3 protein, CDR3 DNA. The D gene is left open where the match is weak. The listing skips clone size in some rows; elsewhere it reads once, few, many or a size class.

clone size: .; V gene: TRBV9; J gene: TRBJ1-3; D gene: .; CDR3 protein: CASSVDGGTGNTIYF; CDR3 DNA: TGTGCCAGCAGCGTAGACGGAGGGACTGGAAACACCATATATTTT
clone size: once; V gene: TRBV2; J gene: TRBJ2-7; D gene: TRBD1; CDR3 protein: CASSWDRTTYEQYF; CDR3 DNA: TGTGCCAGCAGTTGGGACAGGACCACCTACGAGCAGTACTTC
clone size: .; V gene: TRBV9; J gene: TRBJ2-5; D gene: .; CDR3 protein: CASSVGVSVQETQYF; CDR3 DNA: TGTGCCAGCAGCGTAGGAGTGAGTGTTCAAGAGACCCAGTACTTC
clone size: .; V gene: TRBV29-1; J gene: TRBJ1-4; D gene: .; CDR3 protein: CKEPKAGRAATNEKLFF; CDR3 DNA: TGCAAAGAACCCAAGGCGGGAAGGGCAGCAACTAATGAAAAACTGTTTTTT
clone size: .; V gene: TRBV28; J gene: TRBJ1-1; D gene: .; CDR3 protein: CASSPPGTKNTEAFF; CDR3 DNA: TGTGCCAGCAGTCCACCCGGGACAAAAAACACTGAAGCTTTCTTT
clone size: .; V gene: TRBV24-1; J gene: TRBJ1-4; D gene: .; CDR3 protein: CATQRVHNEKLFF; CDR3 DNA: TGTGCCACTCAGCGGGTTCATAATGAAAAACTGTTTTTT
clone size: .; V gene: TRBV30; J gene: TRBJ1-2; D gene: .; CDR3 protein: CAWSNQRLNYGYTF; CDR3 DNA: TGTGCCTGGAGTAACCAGCGTCTTAACTATGGCTACACCTTC
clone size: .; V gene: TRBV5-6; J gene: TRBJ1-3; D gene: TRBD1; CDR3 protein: CASSFRQGYAGNTIYF; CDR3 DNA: TGTGCCAGCAGCTTTCGACAGGGTTATGCCGGAAACACCATATATTTT
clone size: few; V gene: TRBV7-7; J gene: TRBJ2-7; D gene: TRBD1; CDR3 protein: CASSLITGVHEQYF; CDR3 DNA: TGTGCTAGCAGCCTCATCACAGGGGTCCACGAGCAGTACTTC
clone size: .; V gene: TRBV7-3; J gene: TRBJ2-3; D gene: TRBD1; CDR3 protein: CASSSTGDTDTQYF; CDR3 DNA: TGTGCCAGCAGCTCCACAGGGGACACAGATACGCAGTATTTT
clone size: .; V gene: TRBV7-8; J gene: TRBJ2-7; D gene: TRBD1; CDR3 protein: CASSLTPGDRGEQYF; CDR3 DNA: TGTGCCAGCAGCTTAACGCCGGGGGACAGGGGGGAGCAGTACTTC
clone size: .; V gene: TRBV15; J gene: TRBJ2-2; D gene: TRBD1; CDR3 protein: CATSIRQGSTGELFF; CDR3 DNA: TGTGCCACCAGCATAAGACAGGGTAGCACCGGGGAGCTGTTTTTT
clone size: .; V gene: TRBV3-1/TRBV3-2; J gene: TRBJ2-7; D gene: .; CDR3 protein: CASSQAGRPYEQYF; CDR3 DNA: TGTGCCAGCAGCCAAGCTGGCCGCCCCTACGAGCAGTACTTC
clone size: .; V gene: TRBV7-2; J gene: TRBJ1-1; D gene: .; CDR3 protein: CASSLVGTLRAFF; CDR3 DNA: TGTGCCAGCAGCTTAGTAGGAACGTTGAGGGCTTTCTTT
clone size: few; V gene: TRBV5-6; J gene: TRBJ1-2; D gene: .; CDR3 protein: CASSLSGDGYTF; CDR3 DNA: TGTGCCAGCAGCTTATCAGGGGATGGCTACACCTTC
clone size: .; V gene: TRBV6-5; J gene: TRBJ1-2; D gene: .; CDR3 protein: CASIKEQGFFYGYTF; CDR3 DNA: TGTGCCAGCATTAAAGAACAGGGATTTTTCTATGGCTACACCTTC
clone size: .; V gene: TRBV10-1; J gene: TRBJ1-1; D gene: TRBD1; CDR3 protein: CASSPSRGLADTEAFF; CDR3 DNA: TGCGCCAGCAGTCCGTCCAGGGGGCTAGCGGACACTGAAGCTTTCTTT
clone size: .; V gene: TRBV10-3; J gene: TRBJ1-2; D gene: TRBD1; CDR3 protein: CAMGQSYGYTF; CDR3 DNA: TGTGCCATGGGACAGAGCTATGGCTACACCTTC
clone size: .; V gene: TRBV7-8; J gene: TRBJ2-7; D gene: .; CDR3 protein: CASSRPGAYEQYF; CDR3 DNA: TGTGCCAGCAGCAGACCGGGGGCCTACGAGCAGTACTTC
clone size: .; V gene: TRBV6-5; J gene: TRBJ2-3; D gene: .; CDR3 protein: CASSYSGLFGDTQYF; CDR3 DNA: TGTGCCAGCAGTTACTCGGGACTCTTCGGAGATACGCAGTATTTT
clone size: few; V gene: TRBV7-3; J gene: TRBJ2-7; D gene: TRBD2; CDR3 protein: CASSLSGTSAYEQYF; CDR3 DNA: TGTGCCAGCAGCTTGAGTGGGACTAGCGCCTACGAGCAGTACTTC
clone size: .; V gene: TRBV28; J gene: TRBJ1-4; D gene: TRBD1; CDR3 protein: CASSPEGAQGEKLFF; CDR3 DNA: TGTGCCAGCAGTCCGGAGGGGGCTCAGGGTGAAAAACTGTTTTTT
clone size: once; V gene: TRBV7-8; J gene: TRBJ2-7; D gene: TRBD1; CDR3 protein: CASSTGTGVEQYF; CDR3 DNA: TGTGCCAGCAGCACTGGAACAGGGGTCGAGCAGTACTTC
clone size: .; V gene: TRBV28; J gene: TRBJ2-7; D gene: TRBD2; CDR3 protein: CASKPSGSPGYYEQYF; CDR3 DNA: TGTGCCAGCAAGCCTAGCGGTTCTCCAGGATACTACGAGCAGTACTTC
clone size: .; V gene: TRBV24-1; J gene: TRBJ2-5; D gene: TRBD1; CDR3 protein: CATSQAGQGAETQYF; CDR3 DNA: TGTGCCACCAGTCAAGCCGGGCAGGGGGCTGAGACCCAGTACTTC
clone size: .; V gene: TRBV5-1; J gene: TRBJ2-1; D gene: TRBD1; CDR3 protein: CASSLGDRGRPDEQFF; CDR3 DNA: TGCGCCAGCAGCTTGGGGGACAGGGGGCGCCCCGATGAGCAGTTCTTC
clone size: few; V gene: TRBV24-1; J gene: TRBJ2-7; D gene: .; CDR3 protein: CATSDGQIDEQYF; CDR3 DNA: TGTGCCACCAGTGATGGACAGATCGACGAGCAGTACTTC
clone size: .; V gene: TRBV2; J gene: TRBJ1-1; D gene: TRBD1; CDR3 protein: CASSADREWTEAFF; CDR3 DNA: TGTGCCAGCAGTGCCGACAGGGAATGGACTGAAGCTTTCTTT
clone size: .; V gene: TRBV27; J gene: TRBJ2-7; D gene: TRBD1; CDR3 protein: CASRTGGYEQYF; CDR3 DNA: TGTGCCAGCAGGACAGGGGGCTACGAGCAGTACTTC
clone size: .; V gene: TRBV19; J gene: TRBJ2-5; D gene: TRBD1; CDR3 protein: CASSEGARLQETQYF; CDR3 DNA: TGTGCCAGTAGTGAGGGGGCCAGGCTTCAGGAGACCCAGTACTTC
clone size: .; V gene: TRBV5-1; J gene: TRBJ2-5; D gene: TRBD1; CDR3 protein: CASSLVGTAQETQYF; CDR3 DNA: TGCGCCAGCAGCTTGGTCGGGACAGCCCAAGAGACCCAGTACTTC
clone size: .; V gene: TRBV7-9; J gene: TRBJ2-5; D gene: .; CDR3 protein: CASSLFGEEGTQYF; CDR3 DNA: TGTGCCAGCAGCTTATTCGGGGAAGAAGGGACCCAGTACTTC
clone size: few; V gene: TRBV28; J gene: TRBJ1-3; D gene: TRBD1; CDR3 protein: CASSLQGQAARNTIYF; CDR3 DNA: TGTGCCAGCAGTCTTCAGGGACAGGCGGCCCGAAACACCATATATTTT
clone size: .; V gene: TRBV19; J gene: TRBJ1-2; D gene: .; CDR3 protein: CASSNSPTTYGYTF; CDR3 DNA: TGTGCCAGTAGTAACAGTCCCACAACCTATGGCTACACCTTC
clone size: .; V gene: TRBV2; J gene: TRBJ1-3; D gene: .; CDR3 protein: CASKAGSSGNTIYF; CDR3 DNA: TGTGCCAGCAAGGCGGGGAGCTCTGGAAACACCATATATTTT
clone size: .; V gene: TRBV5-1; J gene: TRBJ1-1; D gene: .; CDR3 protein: CAPRQGLNTEAFF; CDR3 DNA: TGCGCCCCCAGGCAGGGGCTGAACACTGAAGCTTTCTTT
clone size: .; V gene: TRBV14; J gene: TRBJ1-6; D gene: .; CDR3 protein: CASSQVGGAGSPLHF; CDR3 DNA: TGTGCCAGCAGCCAAGTTGGAGGGGCTGGTTCACCCCTCCACTTT
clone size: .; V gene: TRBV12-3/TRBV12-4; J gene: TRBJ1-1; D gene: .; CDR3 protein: CASSFRRSVEAFF; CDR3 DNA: TGTGCCAGCAGTTTCCGCAGGTCGGTTGAAGCTTTCTTT
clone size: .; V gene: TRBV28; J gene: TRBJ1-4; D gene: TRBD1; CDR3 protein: CASSPPGTENEKLFF; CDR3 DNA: TGTGCCAGCAGTCCCCCCGGGACAGAAAATGAAAAACTGTTTTTT
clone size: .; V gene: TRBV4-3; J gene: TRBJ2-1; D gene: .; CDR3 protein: CASSQQYNEQFF; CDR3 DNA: TGCGCCAGCAGCCAACAGTACAATGAGCAGTTCTTC
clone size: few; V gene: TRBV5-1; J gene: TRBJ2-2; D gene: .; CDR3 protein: CASSLGGGPTGELFF; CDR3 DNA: TGCGCCAGCAGCTTGGGAGGAGGGCCCACCGGGGAGCTGTTTTTT